This is a list of T cell receptor beta chains from one sample in a study of T cell responses to AZD1222 COVID-19 vaccine. The protocol was immunoSEQ multiplex PCR, while the TCRdb copy is restricted to in-frame clones and leaves out a portion. In the table there are fewer than 200,000 clones, around 92% of which are singletons. Sequencing used peripheral blood, obtained on day 0 of AZD1222 vaccination. The source is an adult in good health. The CDR3 runs from the conserved cysteine through the conserved F or W. Fields, in order: D gene, V gene, CDR3 length, J gene, CDR3 protein, CDR3 DNA. D genes are given only for firm matches.

TRBD1	TRBV18	13	TRBJ1-5	CASSTGQDQPQHF	TGTGCCAGCTCAACGGGACAGGATCAGCCCCAGCATTTT
.	TRBV4-1	14	TRBJ1-1	CASSQQDRNTEAFF	TGCGCCAGCAGCCAACAAGACAGGAACACTGAAGCTTTCTTT
TRBD1	TRBV28	16	TRBJ1-2	CASRTQTGGSNYGYTF	TGTGCCAGCAGGACCCAGACAGGGGGGTCTAACTATGGCTACACCTTC
.	TRBV4-2	14	TRBJ1-2	CASSQDTRGNGYTF	TGTGCCAGCAGCCAAGATACGAGGGGGAATGGCTACACCTTC
.	TRBV12-3/TRBV12-4	13	TRBJ1-2	CASSLTGFYGYTF	TGTGCCAGCAGCCTAACAGGGTTTTATGGCTACACCTTC
TRBD1	TRBV19	13	TRBJ1-1	CASARGTGAEAFF	TGTGCCAGTGCCCGGGGGACAGGGGCTGAAGCTTTCTTT
.	TRBV19	14	TRBJ1-6	CASSPKTSNSPLHF	TGTGCCAGTAGTCCCAAAACTTCGAATTCACCCCTCCACTTT
.	TRBV7-9	14	TRBJ2-7	CASSLTGGHYEQYF	TGTGCCAGCAGCTTGACAGGAGGTCACTACGAGCAGTACTTC
.	TRBV6-2/TRBV6-3	16	TRBJ1-2	CASSYPEGGTNYGYTF	TGTGCCAGCAGTTACCCGGAAGGAGGAACTAACTATGGCTACACCTTC
TRBD2	TRBV3-1/TRBV3-2	16	TRBJ2-1	CASSLTSGTTYNEQFF	TGTGCCAGCAGCCTGACTAGCGGGACAACCTACAATGAGCAGTTCTTC
TRBD1	TRBV9	15	TRBJ1-3	CASSAGTASGNTIYF	TGTGCCAGCAGCGCTGGGACAGCCTCTGGAAACACCATATATTTT
.	TRBV4-3	14	TRBJ1-4	CASSPGTANEKLFF	TGCGCCAGCAGCCCCGGGACGGCTAATGAAAAACTGTTTTTT
.	TRBV28	16	TRBJ1-3	CASSLSTSSSGNTIYF	TGTGCCAGCAGTTTATCGACATCAAGCTCTGGAAACACCATATATTTT
.	TRBV18	13	TRBJ1-1	CASSPTRDTEAFF	TGTGCCAGCTCCCCTACAAGGGACACTGAAGCTTTCTTT